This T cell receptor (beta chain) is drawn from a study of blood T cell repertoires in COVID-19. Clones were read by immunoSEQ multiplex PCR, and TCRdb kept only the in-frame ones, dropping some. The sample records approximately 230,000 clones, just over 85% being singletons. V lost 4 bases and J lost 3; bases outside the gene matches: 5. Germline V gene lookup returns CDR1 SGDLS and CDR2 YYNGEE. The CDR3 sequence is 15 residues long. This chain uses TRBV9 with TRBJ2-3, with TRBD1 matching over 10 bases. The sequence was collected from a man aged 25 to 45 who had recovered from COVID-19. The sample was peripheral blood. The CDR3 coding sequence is TGTGCCAGCAGCATTGGGACAGGGGTTACAGATACGCAGTATTTT. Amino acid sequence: CASSIGTGVTDTQYF.